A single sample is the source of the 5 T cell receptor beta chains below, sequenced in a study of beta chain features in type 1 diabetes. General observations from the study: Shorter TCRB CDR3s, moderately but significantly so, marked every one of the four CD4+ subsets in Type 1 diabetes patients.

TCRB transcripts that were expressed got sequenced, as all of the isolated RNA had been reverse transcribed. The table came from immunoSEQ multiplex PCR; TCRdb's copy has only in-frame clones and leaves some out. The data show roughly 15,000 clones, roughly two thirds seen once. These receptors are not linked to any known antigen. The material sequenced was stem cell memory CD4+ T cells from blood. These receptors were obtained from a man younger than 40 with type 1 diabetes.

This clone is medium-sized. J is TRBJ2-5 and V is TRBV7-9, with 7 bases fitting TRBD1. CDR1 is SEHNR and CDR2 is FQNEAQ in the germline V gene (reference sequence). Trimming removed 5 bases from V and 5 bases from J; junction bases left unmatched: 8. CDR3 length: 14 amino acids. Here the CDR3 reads CASSDRIQGETQYF. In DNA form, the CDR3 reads TGTGCCAGCAGCGATAGGATACAGGGGGAGACCCAGTACTTC.

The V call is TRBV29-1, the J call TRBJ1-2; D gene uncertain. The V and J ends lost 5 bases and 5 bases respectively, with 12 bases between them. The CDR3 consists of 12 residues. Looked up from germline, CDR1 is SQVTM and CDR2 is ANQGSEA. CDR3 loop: CSVLAQDYGYTF. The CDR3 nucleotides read TGCAGCGTTCTGGCCCAAGATTATGGCTACACCTTC.

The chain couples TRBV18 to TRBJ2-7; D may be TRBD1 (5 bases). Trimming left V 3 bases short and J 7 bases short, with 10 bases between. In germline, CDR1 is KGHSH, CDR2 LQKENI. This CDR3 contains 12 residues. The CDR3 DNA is TGTGCCAGCTCACCGGCCAGGGCGGAGCAGTACTTC. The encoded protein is CASSPARAEQYF.

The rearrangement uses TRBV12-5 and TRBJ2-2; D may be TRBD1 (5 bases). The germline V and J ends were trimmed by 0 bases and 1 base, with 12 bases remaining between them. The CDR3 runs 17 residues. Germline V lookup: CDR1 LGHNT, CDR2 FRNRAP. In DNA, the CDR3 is TGTGCTAGTGGTTTGGTACTCGGACAAGTGAACACCGGGGAGCTGTTTTTT. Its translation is CASGLVLGQVNTGELFF.

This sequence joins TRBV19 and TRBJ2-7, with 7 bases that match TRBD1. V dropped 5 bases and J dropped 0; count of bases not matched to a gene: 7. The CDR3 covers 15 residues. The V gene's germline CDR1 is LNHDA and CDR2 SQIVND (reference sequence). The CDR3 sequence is CASSLVGDSSYEQYF. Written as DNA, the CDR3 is TGTGCCAGTAGTCTCGTAGGGGACAGCTCCTACGAGCAGTACTTC.